Only one count was recorded for the clone carrying this T cell receptor beta chain. The sample originates from a study of blood T cell repertoires in COVID-19. Across the study: Italy, Spain and the United States were the sources of the convalescent and acute COVID-19 samples. PBMCs, B-cell-depleted T cells, or T cells were the source of the cDNA or gDNA that made up the material.

Here immunoSEQ multiplex PCR was the method, and the copy in TCRdb shows in-frame clones only, minus some. In the table there are a few hundred thousand clones, roughly 85% of which are singletons. Looked up from germline, CDR1 is SGHRS and CDR2 is YFSETQ. The CDR3 extends over 14 amino acids. The germline V and J ends were trimmed by 0 bases and 3 bases, with 10 bases remaining between them. The chain combines TRBV5-1 with TRBJ2-7, with TRBD1 as a possible D gene (5 bases). The sequenced sample consisted of peripheral blood. The origin of this receptor is a man aged 25-40 years who had recovered from COVID-19. The CDR3: CASSLGGAVYEQYF. The CDR3 DNA reads TGCGCCAGCAGCTTGGGTGGGGCGGTCTACGAGCAGTACTTC. The whole variable domain, remainder taken from reference TRBV5-1 and TRBJ2-7, is KAGVTQTPRYLIKTRGQQVTLSCSPISGHRSVSWYQQTPGQGLQFLFEYFSETQRNKGNFPGRFSGRQFSNSRSEMNVSTLELGDSALYLCASSLGGAVYEQYFGPGTRLTVT.